This T cell receptor (beta chain) emerged from a study of cytomegalovirus exposure and HLA in healthy donors. Broader study findings: High specificity and sensitivity for cytomegalovirus status were reported for the classifier. Compared with the approximately 680-donor mean, an Asian-associated ancestry cluster reportedly had fewer N-insertions, according to a later analysis. The study found most TCR sequences rare, yet found some public TCRs in many donors.

CDR3 length: 15 amino acids. CDR1 is SGHTS, CDR2 YDEGEE, per germline. V gave up 3 bases and J gave up 2 bases; unmatched junction bases: 6. A word on this clone: The antigen remains undetermined.

PCR amplification relied on 60 Vbeta primers (plus 13 Jbeta primers). Sequencing was performed with immunoSEQ multiplex PCR; in TCRdb, only in-frame clones are kept and a portion is missing. Among approximately 110,000 clones listed, less than 85% were seen once. This clonotype was sampled from a man aged 40-55 years in good health and CMV-seropositive. This rearrangement joins TRBV5-8 to TRBJ2-7; 9 nucleotides line up with TRBD1. Sample: PBMCs. The CDR3 nucleotides read TGTGCCAGCAGCTCCCTCAGGACAGGGGCCTACGAGCAGTACTTC. Translating it yields CASSSLRTGAYEQYF.